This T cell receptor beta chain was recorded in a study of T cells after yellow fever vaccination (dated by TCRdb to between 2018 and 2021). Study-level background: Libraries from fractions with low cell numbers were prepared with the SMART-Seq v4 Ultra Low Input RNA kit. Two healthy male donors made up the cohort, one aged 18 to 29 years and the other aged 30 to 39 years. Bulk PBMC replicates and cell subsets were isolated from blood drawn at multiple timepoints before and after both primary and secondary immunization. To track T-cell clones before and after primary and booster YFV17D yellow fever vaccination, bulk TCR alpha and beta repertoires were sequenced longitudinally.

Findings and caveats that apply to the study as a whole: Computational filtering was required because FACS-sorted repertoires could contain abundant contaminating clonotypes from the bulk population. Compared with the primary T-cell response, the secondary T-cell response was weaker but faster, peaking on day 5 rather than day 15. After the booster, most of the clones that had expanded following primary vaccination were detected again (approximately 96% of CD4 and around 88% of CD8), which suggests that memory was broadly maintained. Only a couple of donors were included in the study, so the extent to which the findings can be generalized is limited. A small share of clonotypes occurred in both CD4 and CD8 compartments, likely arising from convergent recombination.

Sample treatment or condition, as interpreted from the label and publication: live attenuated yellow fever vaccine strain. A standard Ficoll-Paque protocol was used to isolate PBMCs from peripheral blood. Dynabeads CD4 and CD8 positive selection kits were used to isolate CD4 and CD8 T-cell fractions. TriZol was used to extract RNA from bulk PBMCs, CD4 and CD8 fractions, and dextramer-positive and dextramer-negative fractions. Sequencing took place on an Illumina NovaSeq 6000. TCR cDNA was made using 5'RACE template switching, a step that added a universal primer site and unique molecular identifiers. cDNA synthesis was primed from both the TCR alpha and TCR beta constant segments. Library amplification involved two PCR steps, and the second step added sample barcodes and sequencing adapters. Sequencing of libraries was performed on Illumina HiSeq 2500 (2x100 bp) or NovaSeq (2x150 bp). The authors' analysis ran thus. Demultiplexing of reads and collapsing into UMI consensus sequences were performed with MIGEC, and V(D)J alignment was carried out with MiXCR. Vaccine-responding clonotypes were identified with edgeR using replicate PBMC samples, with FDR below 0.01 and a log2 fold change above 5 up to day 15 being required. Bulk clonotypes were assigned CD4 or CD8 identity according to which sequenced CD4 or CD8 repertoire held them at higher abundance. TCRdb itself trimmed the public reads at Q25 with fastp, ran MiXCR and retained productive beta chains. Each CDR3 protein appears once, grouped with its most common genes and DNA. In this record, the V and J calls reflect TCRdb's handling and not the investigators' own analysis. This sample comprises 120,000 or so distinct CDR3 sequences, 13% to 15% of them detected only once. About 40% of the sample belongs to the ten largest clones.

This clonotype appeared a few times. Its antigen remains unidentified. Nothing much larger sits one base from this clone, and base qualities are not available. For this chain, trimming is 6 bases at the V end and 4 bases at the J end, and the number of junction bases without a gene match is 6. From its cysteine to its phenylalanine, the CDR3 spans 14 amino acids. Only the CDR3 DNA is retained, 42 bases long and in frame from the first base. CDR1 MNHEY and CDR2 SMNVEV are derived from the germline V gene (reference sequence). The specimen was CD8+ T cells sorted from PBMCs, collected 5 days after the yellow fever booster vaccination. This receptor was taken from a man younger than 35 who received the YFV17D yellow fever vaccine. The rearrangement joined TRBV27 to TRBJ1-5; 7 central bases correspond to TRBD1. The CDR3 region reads CASRKGTENQPQHF. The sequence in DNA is TGTGCCAGCAGGAAGGGGACAGAAAATCAGCCCCAGCATTTT.